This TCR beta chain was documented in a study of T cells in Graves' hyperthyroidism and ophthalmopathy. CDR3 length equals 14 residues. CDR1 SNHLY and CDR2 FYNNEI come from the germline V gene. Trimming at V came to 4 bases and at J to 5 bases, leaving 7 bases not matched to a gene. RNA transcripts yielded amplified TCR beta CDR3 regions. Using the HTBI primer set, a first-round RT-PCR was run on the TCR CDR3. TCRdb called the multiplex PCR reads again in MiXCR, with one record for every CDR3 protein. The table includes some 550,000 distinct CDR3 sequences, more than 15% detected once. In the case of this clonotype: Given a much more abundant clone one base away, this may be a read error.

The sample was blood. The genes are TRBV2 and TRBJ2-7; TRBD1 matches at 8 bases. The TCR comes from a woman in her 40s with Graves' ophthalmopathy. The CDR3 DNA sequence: TGTGCCAGCAGTGGAAGCAGGGGGCAAAACGAGCAGTACTTC. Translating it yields CASSGSRGQNEQYF.